This is a list of T cell receptor beta chains from one sample in a study of naive and memory T cell subsets. Via MiXCR, TCRdb re-called the 5' RACE reads, giving one row per CDR3 protein. The sample contains around 30,000 distinct CDR3 sequences, approximately 15% of which appear only once. The receptors stem from a female donor in good health. Each CDR3 is given with its conserved first and last residue. The D gene is left open where the match is weak. Some rows have no size entry. The others give once, few or many, or a class for an expanded clone.

cdr3_aa: CSAETTSGGRQETQYF
cdr3_nt: TGCAGTGCGGAAACGACTAGCGGGGGCCGACAAGAGACCCAGTACTTC
clone_size: many
j_call: TRBJ2-5
d_call: TRBD2
v_call: TRBV20-1

cdr3_aa: CASSPSFREQYF
cdr3_nt: TGTGCCAGCTCACCTAGCTTCAGGGAGCAGTACTTC
clone_size: medium-sized
j_call: TRBJ2-7
d_call: .
v_call: TRBV18

cdr3_aa: CASSYERGKGYTF
cdr3_nt: TGTGCCAGCAGTTACGAGCGGGGAAAAGGCTACACCTTC
clone_size: many
j_call: TRBJ1-2
d_call: .
v_call: TRBV6-5

cdr3_aa: CASSYSGIRGGYGYTF
cdr3_nt: TGTGCCAGCAGTTACTCTGGGATCCGGGGAGGCTATGGCTACACCTTC
clone_size: .
j_call: TRBJ1-2
d_call: .
v_call: TRBV6-2/TRBV6-3

cdr3_aa: CASSLEEGYGYTF
cdr3_nt: TGCGCCAGCAGCTTGGAGGAGGGCTATGGCTACACCTTC
clone_size: few
j_call: TRBJ1-2
d_call: .
v_call: TRBV5-1

cdr3_aa: CSARTSWGDGDTF
cdr3_nt: TGCAGCGCTCGTACATCCTGGGGTGATGGCGACACCTTC
clone_size: .
j_call: TRBJ1-2
d_call: .
v_call: TRBV29-1

cdr3_aa: CASSLEIWDSYNEQFF
cdr3_nt: TGTGCCAGCAGCTTAGAGATCTGGGACTCCTACAATGAGCAGTTCTTC
clone_size: few
j_call: TRBJ2-1
d_call: .
v_call: TRBV7-8

cdr3_aa: CASSQAGEDGYTF
cdr3_nt: TGTGCCAGCAGCCAAGCAGGGGAGGATGGCTACACCTTC
clone_size: few
j_call: TRBJ1-2
d_call: .
v_call: TRBV4-2

cdr3_aa: CASSLYTGTDNEQFF
cdr3_nt: TGTGCCAGCAGTTTATATACAGGGACCGACAATGAGCAGTTCTTC
clone_size: .
j_call: TRBJ2-1
d_call: .
v_call: TRBV27

cdr3_aa: CASSLGLGSGNQPQHF
cdr3_nt: TGTGCCAGCAGCTTGGGCCTTGGGTCGGGGAATCAGCCCCAGCATTTT
clone_size: few
j_call: TRBJ1-5
d_call: .
v_call: TRBV5-6

cdr3_aa: CASSGGTSGWTQYF
cdr3_nt: TGTGCCAGCAGCGGGGGGACAAGTGGTTGGACCCAGTACTTC
clone_size: many
j_call: TRBJ2-5
d_call: .
v_call: TRBV7-9

cdr3_aa: CASSGRRNEKLFF
cdr3_nt: TGTGCCAGCTCGGGACGTAGGAATGAAAAACTGTTTTTT
clone_size: few
j_call: TRBJ1-4
d_call: .
v_call: TRBV12-3/TRBV12-4

cdr3_aa: CASRVTSGGATGELFF
cdr3_nt: TGTGCCAGCAGGGTGACTAGCGGGGGGGCCACCGGGGAGCTGTTTTTT
clone_size: many
j_call: TRBJ2-2
d_call: TRBD2
v_call: TRBV2

cdr3_aa: CASSQIAGIEAFF
cdr3_nt: TGCGCCAGCAGCCAAATCGCGGGGATTGAAGCTTTCTTT
clone_size: few
j_call: TRBJ1-1
d_call: .
v_call: TRBV5-1